This TCR beta chain was found in a study of cytomegalovirus exposure and HLA in healthy donors. This PCR relied on a set of 60 Vbeta primers and 13 Jbeta primers. In the authors' methods: Around 10 million of the roughly 80 million unique TCR beta chains counted in a later analysis were shared. Sequenced by immunoSEQ multiplex PCR; TCRdb stores in-frame clones only, minus some. V and J calls and clone size are those listed in that table; D and trimming were worked out from the DNA. The repertoire has about 180,000 clones, 85% of them found once; the top ten carry 1%. The ends were cut back, 7 bases at V and 2 bases at J, with 8 bases in the middle. Germline CDR1 and CDR2: DFQATT and SNEGSKA (reference sequence). The CDR3 consists of 11 residues. Remarks on this clone: The antigen is undetermined.

Study-level points and caveats: Cytomegalovirus association was assigned to approximately 180 TCR beta chains.

The sample consisted of PBMCs. The chain carries TRBV20-1 and TRBJ2-5; D may be TRBD1 (6 bases). This TCR came from a boy between 2 and 15 years old in good health and CMV-seronegative. The CDR3 nucleotides read TGCAGTGGGGACAAACAAGAGACCCAGTACTTC. Translation: CSGDKQETQYF.